Below, one TCR beta chain is given with its context. As yet, its antigen is unknown. V was clipped by 7 bases and J by 7 bases, with 20 bases between them. The CDR3 length is 15 residues. Germline values: CDR1 MGHRA, CDR2 YSYEKL. These data belong to a study of blood T cells in healthy people across ages. Study results and limitations: Expanded clonotype changes were possibly confounded by unknown donor CMV status. The fall in TCR beta diversity per million T cells was roughly linear with age.

The authors ran a second PCR of about 6 to 11 cycles using a sample-barcoded 5' primer and a J-beta primer mix. In TCRdb, the 5' RACE reads were re-called with MiXCR into one record per CDR3 protein. Of 1.8 million or so distinct CDR3 sequences in the sample, about 39% were seen once. The specimen sequenced was blood. The rearrangement uses TRBV4-1 and TRBJ1-5; D may be TRBD1 (6 bases). This receptor was taken from a human donor in good health. The DNA for the CDR3 is TGCGCCAGCAACCTCGACCCCGAGGGGGTCCAGCCCCAGCATTTT. It is translated as CASNLDPEGVQPQHF.